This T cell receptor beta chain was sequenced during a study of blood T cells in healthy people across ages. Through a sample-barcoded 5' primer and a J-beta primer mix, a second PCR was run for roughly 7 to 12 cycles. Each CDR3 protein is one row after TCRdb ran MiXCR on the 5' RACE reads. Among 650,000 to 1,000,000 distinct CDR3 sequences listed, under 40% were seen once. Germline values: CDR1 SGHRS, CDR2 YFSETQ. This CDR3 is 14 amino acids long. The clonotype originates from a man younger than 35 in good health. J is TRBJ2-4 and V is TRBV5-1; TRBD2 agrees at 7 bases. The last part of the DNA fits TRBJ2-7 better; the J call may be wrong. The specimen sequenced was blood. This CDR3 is CASSLGGGSDEQYF. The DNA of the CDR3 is TGCGCCAGCAGCCTCGGCGGGGGATCGGACGAGCAGTACTTC.